This is a list of T cell receptor beta chains from one sample in a study of breast tumors, draining lymph nodes, adjacent tissues. One entry per CDR3 protein results from TCRdb running MiXCR on the multiplex PCR reads. There are approximately 130,000 distinct CDR3 sequences in the sample; approximately 20% occur only once, and about 2.6% lies in the top ten. Sequences were obtained from axillary lymph node tissue. The receptor set was obtained from a female donor with breast cancer. Some clones in this sample may be carry-over from other donors' samples. The conserved cysteine and the conserved F or W are not part of the CDR3 here.

TRBJ1-5,TRBV11-1,ASSLLPNQPQR
TRBJ2-1,TRBV5-1,ASSLVPPSGSYNEQF
TRBJ2-5,TRBV12-3/TRBV12-4,ASSFTSGRGETQY
TRBJ2-7,TRBV7-2,ASSFGGGTMHEQY
TRBJ1-2,TRBV9,ASSVEPSGNYGYT
TRBJ2-5,TRBV18,ASSPATSGETQY
TRBJ2-5,TRBV7-2,ASSSSGTGGETQY
TRBJ1-3,TRBV6-5,ASSRRTGIIGNTIY
TRBJ2-7,TRBV7-9,ASTSGTGSEQY
TRBJ2-5,TRBV3-1,ASSHPKQRAAMTTQY
TRBJ2-1,TRBV20-1,SARDSFFSGVPPYNEQF
TRBJ2-1,TRBV20-1,SARSDRVDEQF
TRBJ1-1,TRBV12-5,ASGLDGMNTEAF
TRBJ2-2,TRBV30,AWILQGGTGELF
TRBJ2-7,TRBV7-2,ASSFAGGGGEQY
TRBJ2-7,TRBV6-2/TRBV6-3,ASSYPFSGGSYEQY
TRBJ2-3,TRBV28,ASSQVGGSPGTDTQY
TRBJ2-7,TRBV14,ASSQGLAGNYEQY
TRBJ2-1,TRBV28,ASSWEGGPSYNEQF
TRBJ2-2,TRBV12-3/TRBV12-4,ASSLRRRGATGELF
TRBJ2-1,TRBV6-5,ASSSRDYMEQF
TRBJ2-2,TRBV3-1,ASSQGTEPNTGELF
TRBJ2-1,TRBV11-1,ASSPARGGYNEQF
TRBJ2-7,TRBV6-1,QRRGLTYEQY
TRBJ1-3,TRBV2,ASRENSGNTIY
TRBJ1-5,TRBV20-1,SARRGSGPQH
TRBJ2-3,TRBV5-1,ASSLAPGLGTDTQY
TRBJ1-2,TRBV7-2,ASSLDSTYGYT
TRBJ2-3,TRBV3-1,ASSQVVPSTTDTQY
TRBJ2-2,TRBV15,ATSKNTGELF
TRBJ2-5,TRBV12-3/TRBV12-4,ASSLGGLAPRGETQY
TRBJ2-5,TRBV6-5,ASSYSRGAGLGETQY
TRBJ2-7,TRBV19,ASSIAGLAGVTSYEQY
TRBJ2-7,TRBV6-1,ASSRPGSYEQY
TRBJ1-6,TRBV28,ASRSTGNERNSPLH
TRBJ2-3,TRBV12-3/TRBV12-4,ASSPRDRDTQY
TRBJ2-5,TRBV18,ASSPLTAILQETQY
TRBJ2-7,TRBV4-1,ASSQFAAAGGSSYEQY
TRBJ2-7,TRBV18,ASSPSSGGSYEQY
TRBJ1-1,TRBV7-2,ASSSPVPRQGNTEAF
TRBJ1-2,TRBV20-1,SARDAGRSYGYT
TRBJ2-3,TRBV30,AWSVSSDTQY
TRBJ2-1,TRBV20-1,SAPGTGRYEQF
TRBJ2-1,TRBV12-3/TRBV12-4,ASSLQGAAVRDEQF
TRBJ2-3,TRBV6-5,ASSSSDRGRATDTQY
TRBJ2-5,TRBV12-3/TRBV12-4,ASSPPGRAAIGTQY
TRBJ2-5,TRBV6-2/TRBV6-3,ASRDSGTSGKQETQY
TRBJ2-3,TRBV13,ASSLASGGADTQY
TRBJ2-2,TRBV11-3,ASSKRAKNTGELF
TRBJ1-4,TRBV28,ASSLYKGRGTLGEKLF
TRBJ2-2,TRBV11-2,ASSPRTVTGELF
TRBJ2-5,TRBV20-1,SAGGRGRIWTQY
TRBJ2-5,TRBV11-3,ASSPRGGLVETQY
TRBJ1-4,TRBV5-1,ASSLEGGFNEKLF
TRBJ2-5,TRBV2,ASSDGRGQETQY
TRBJ1-2,TRBV12-3/TRBV12-4,ASSLSGVGYGYT
TRBJ2-5,TRBV5-1,VSSGPGLASQY
TRBJ2-7,TRBV20-1,SARPSTSSYEQY
TRBJ2-7,TRBV12-3/TRBV12-4,ASSLAGVSEQY